The 19 T cell receptor beta chains reported below all come from one sample, sequenced in a study of blood T cell repertoires in COVID-19. TCRdb keeps only in-frame clones here, not all; method: immunoSEQ multiplex PCR. The sample includes approximately 300,000 clones, 87% of them seen just once. Sequencing used peripheral blood. Receptors were obtained from a man younger than 35 with active or convalescent COVID-19.

The rearrangement links TRBV4-2 to TRBJ2-1; D is perhaps TRBD1 (6 bases). This CDR3 contains 17 residues. From germline, CDR1 is LGHNA and CDR2 YNFKEQ. The germline V and J ends were trimmed by 0 bases and 0 bases, with 12 bases remaining between them. CDR3 sequence (DNA): TGTGCCAGCAGCCAAGACATAAACAGGGCCTCCTACAATGAGCAGTTCTTC. Protein: CASSQDINRASYNEQFF.

The V gene is TRBV11-2, the J gene TRBJ1-2; D gene ambiguous. Trimming pared 3 bases from V and 2 bases from J, leaving 13 bases between. The germline CDR1 and CDR2 sequences are SGHAT and FQNNGV. The CDR3 consists of 15 residues. The chain's CDR3 is CASSFHFMGNYGYTF. CDR3 in DNA: TGTGCCAGCAGCTTTCACTTCATGGGCAACTATGGCTACACCTTC. The full variable domain, its missing parts supplied by reference TRBV11-2 and TRBJ1-2, is EAGVAQSPRYKIIEKRQSVAFWCNPISGHATLYWYQQILGQGPKLLIQFQNNGVVDDSQLPKDRFSAERLKGVDSTLKIQPAKLEDSAVYLCASSFHFMGNYGYTFGSGTRLTVV.

The chain combines TRBV19 with TRBJ2-1; TRBD2 aligns across 11 bases. This CDR3 has 16 residues. Germline V gene data show CDR1 as LNHDA and CDR2 as SQIVND (reference sequence). Unmatched junction bases numbered 8, after V lost 3 bases and J lost 7 bases. In DNA, the CDR3 is TGTGCCAGTAGTATCCAATTAGCGGGAGGGACTAATGAGCAGTTCTTC. Protein product: CASSIQLAGGTNEQFF.

The rearrangement uses TRBV5-1 and TRBJ2-5; D might be TRBD2 (6 bases). The CDR3 loop spans 14 amino acids. CDR1 and CDR2 from the germline V gene are SGHRS and YFSETQ. V shed 4 bases and J shed 4 bases, with 14 bases lying between them. The CDR3 protein is CASSQGTQGETQYF. DNA for the CDR3: TGCGCCAGCAGCCAAGGGACTCAAGGAGAGACCCAGTACTTC.

In this sample, this clone turned up once. In DNA, the CDR3 is TGTGCCAGCAGCTCACAGGTACAAGAGACCCAGTACTTC. It translates to CASSSQVQETQYF. The chain has TRBV9 and TRBJ2-5; D possibly corresponds to TRBD1 (5 bases). CDR3 length: 13 amino acids. CDR1 is SGDLS, CDR2 YYNGEE, per germline. V lost 4 bases to trimming and J lost 2 bases, with 9 bases between them. Full variable domain (outside the CDR3, taken from reference TRBV9 and TRBJ2-5): DSGVTQTPKHLITATGQRVTLRCSPRSGDLSVYWYQQSLDQGLQFLIQYYNGEERAKGNILERFSAQQFPDLHSELNLSSLELGDSALYFCASSSQVQETQYFGPGTRLLVL.

V and J are TRBV3-1 (or the pseudogene TRBV3-2) and TRBJ1-1; 8 nucleotides match TRBD1. V shed 6 bases and J 4 bases; nucleotides not matched to a gene: 16. The V gene's germline CDR1 is LGHDT and CDR2 YNNKEL (reference sequence). The CDR3 consists of 17 residues. The CDR3 is CASSHTGGTPPGTEAFF. The CDR3, as DNA: TGTGCCAGCAGTCACACAGGGGGGACGCCTCCGGGCACTGAAGCTTTCTTT.

This chain uses TRBV12-3 or TRBV12-4 with TRBJ2-7; D ambiguous. Trimming shortened V by 3 bases and J by 3 bases, and 6 bases separated the two germline ends. The CDR3 is made up of 12 amino acids. In DNA form, the CDR3 reads TGTGCCAGCAGTTTTAGGAGCTACGAGCAGTACTTC. It is translated as CASSFRSYEQYF.

The chain links TRBV5-5 to TRBJ1-2; D might be TRBD1 (6 bases). V was cut by 0 bases and J by 8 bases, with 8 bases left in between. Germline loops: CDR1 SGHKS, CDR2 YYEKEE (reference sequence). There are 12 residues in the CDR3. The CDR3 region is CASSLDREGYTF. The CDR3 region has the DNA TGTGCCAGCAGCTTGGACAGGGAAGGCTACACCTTC.

The CDR3 here is CASSLEVASTDTQYF. As DNA, the CDR3 is TGTGCCAGCAGCTTAGAGGTAGCCAGCACAGATACGCAGTATTTT. V and J are TRBV7-8 and TRBJ2-3; D is uncertain. Germline loops: CDR1 SGHVS, CDR2 FQNEAQ. Trimming took off 1 base at V and 0 bases at J, with 8 bases between the two ends. CDR3 length: 15 amino acids.

This rearrangement joins TRBV10-3 to TRBJ2-3; 12 bases are shared with TRBD2. CDR1 and CDR2 (germline): ENHRY, SYGVKD. This CDR3 is built from 17 residues. The ends lost 3 bases at V and 0 bases at J; junction bases unmatched: 4. As DNA, the CDR3 is TGTGCCATCAGTGATAGCGGACTAGCGGGGAGCACAGATACGCAGTATTTT. This codes for CAISDSGLAGSTDTQYF.

This clone was recorded only once. The rearrangement uses TRBV5-1 and TRBJ2-3, with 9 bases aligning to TRBD1. The CDR3 consists of 17 residues. With V trimmed by 4 bases and J by 1 base, 10 bases remained unmatched. Germline CDR1 reads SGHRS; CDR2 reads YFSETQ. CDR3 nucleotide sequence: TGCGCCAGCAGCCTATTTGGACAGGGGTGGGGCACAGATACGCAGTATTTT. Translating gives CASSLFGQGWGTDTQYF.

V usage is TRBV7-9 and J usage is TRBJ2-2, with 7 bases lining up with TRBD2. Germline lookup yields CDR1 SEHNR and CDR2 FQNEAQ (reference sequence). This CDR3 comprises 16 residues. With 3 bases clipped from V and 4 bases from J, the junction kept 8 bases outside the gene matches. The DNA of the CDR3 is TGTGCCAGCAGCTTTTTCTCGGCGGGAGCCACCGGGGAGCTGTTTTTT. Translated: CASSFFSAGATGELFF. The full variable domain, its missing parts supplied by reference TRBV7-9 and TRBJ2-2, is DTGVSQNPRHKITKRGQNVTFRCDPISEHNRLYWYRQTLGQGPEFLTYFQNEAQLEKSRLLSDRFSAERPKGSFSTLEIQRTEQGDSAMYLCASSFFSAGATGELFFGEGSRLTVL.

The table lists this clone with a few counts. The chain has TRBV27 and TRBJ1-5; weak D call: TRBD1 (5 bases). Trimming removed 6 bases at V and 4 bases at J, with 16 bases between. Germline-derived CDR1 and CDR2 are MNHEY and SMNVEV (reference sequence). The CDR3 is 15 amino acids. The CDR3 protein is CASRGSAGGNQPQHF. The DNA of the CDR3 is TGTGCCAGCAGGGGGTCGGCGGGGGGGAATCAGCCCCAGCATTTT.

With respect to this clone: Other DNA sequences in the same sample also yield this CDR3. The genes are TRBV27 and TRBJ1-2; 11 bases align to TRBD1. With V trimmed by 3 bases and J by 8 bases, 2 bases remained unmatched. CDR1 MNHEY and CDR2 SMNVEV come from the germline V gene (reference sequence). The CDR3 is 13 amino acids. The chain's CDR3 is CASSLDRGLGYTF. In DNA form, the CDR3 reads TGTGCCAGCAGTTTGGACAGGGGGCTCGGCTACACCTTC.

The chain recombines TRBV3-1 (or the pseudogene TRBV3-2) with TRBJ2-4; D might be TRBD2 (5 bases). Germline V CDR1 and CDR2: LGHDT, YNNKEL (reference sequence). This CDR3 contains 15 residues. V lost 2 bases, J lost 0 bases, and 8 bases lay in between. The CDR3 DNA sequence: TGTGCCAGCAGCCAACCCGGACTAGCCAAAAACATTCAGTACTTC. Its translation: CASSQPGLAKNIQYF.

V is TRBV6-6 and J is TRBJ1-6, with 9 nucleotides matching TRBD1. The V segment lost 4 bases and the J segment 10 bases; nucleotides outside the gene matches: 8. The germline CDR1 and CDR2 sequences are MNHNY and SVGAGI (reference sequence). The CDR3 sequence is 15 residues long. The CDR3 region has the DNA TGTGCCAGCAGTTCTTTACAGGGGGCCAGATCACCCCTCCACTTT. Residues: CASSSLQGARSPLHF.

V and J are TRBV11-3 and TRBJ2-7; 7 positions agree with TRBD1. The J segment lost 1 base and the V segment lost 5 bases, leaving 5 bases of the junction unmatched. Germline CDR1 is SGHNT and CDR2 is YENEEA. The CDR3 contains 14 residues. CDR3 sequence reads: CASSPGQLSYEQYF. Here the CDR3 DNA reads TGTGCCAGCAGCCCGGGACAGTTATCCTACGAGCAGTACTTC.

The chain carries TRBV7-9 and TRBJ1-2; 12 bases fit TRBD1. The junction had 5 bases not matched to a gene; V was cut back by 3 bases and J by 6 bases. Germline V gene sequence: CDR1 SEHNR, CDR2 FQNEAQ (reference sequence). CDR3 size: 15 residues. The CDR3 loop reads CASSLGQGATHGYTF. The CDR3 DNA reads TGTGCCAGCAGCTTGGGACAGGGGGCGACCCATGGCTACACCTTC.

The V call is TRBV19, the J call TRBJ1-2; D possibly corresponds to TRBD1 (6 bases). V was pared by 7 bases and J by 11 bases, with 20 bases between. The CDR3 is made up of 13 amino acids. Germline loops: CDR1 LNHDA, CDR2 SQIVND (reference sequence). The CDR3 protein is CASTQGTLSGYTF. DNA of the CDR3: TGTGCCAGTACCCAGGGGACCCTATCGGGGTACACCTTC.